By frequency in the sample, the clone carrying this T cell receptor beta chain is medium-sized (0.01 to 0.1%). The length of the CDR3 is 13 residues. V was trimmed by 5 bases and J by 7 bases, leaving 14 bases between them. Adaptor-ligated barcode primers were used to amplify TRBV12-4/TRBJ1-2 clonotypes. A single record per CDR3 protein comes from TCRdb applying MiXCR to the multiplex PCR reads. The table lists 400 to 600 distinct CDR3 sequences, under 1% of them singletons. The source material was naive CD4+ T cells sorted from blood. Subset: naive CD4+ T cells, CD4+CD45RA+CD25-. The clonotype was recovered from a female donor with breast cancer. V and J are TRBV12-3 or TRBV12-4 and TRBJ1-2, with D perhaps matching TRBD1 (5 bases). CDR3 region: CASSPTGAGGYTF. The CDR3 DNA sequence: TGTGCCAGCAGTCCCACAGGAGCAGGTGGCTACACCTTC.